Presented here are 2 T cell receptor beta chains from one specimen sequenced in a study of a mutant IDH1 vaccine in newly diagnosed glioma. No antigen is known for these receptors. Repertoires were generated with immunoSEQ multiplex PCR, while TCRdb's copy carries only in-frame clones and drops some. This sample has roughly 52,000 clones; around 80% occur once, and the top ten carry 12%. Time point denoted: week 35, safety follow-up. Each dose of the vaccine consisted of 300 ug of mutant IDH1 20-mer peptide, with topical imiquimod. Specimen: PBMCs, collected from a glioma patient whose treatment included an IDH1 peptide vaccine. These receptors originate from a man aged 40-55 years with glioma.

The gene calls are TRBV28 and TRBJ1-4; 8 bases map to TRBD1. The CDR3 spans 13 residues. Trimming removed 8 bases from V and 4 bases from J; junction bases left unmatched: 3. Germline V lookup: CDR1 MDHEN, CDR2 SYDVKM. The DNA for the CDR3 is TGTGCCAGCGTAGACAGGGGTAATGAAAAACTGTTTTTT. Translating it yields CASVDRGNEKLFF.

This clone has a single count. The J gene is TRBJ2-7, the V gene TRBV10-2; D is unclear. The V end lost 3 bases, the J end lost 0 bases, and 12 bases lay between the germline ends. In germline, CDR1 is WSHSY, CDR2 SAAADI. CDR3 length equals 15 residues. CDR3 sequence: CASSESYLSSYEQYF. Here the CDR3 DNA reads TGCGCCAGCAGTGAATCCTACCTGAGCTCCTACGAGCAGTACTTC.